This T cell receptor (beta chain) was sequenced during a study of T cells expressing NK-cell markers. Turning to the study itself: TCR beta repertoires came from sorted CD3+CD56+NKG2C+, CD3+CD56+NKG2C- and CD3+CD56-NKG2C+ T cells.

5'RACE template switching with UMIs generated TCR beta cDNA. After re-calling the 5' RACE reads, TCRdb lists one entry per CDR3 protein, DNA absent. This sample lists 400,000 to 550,000 distinct CDR3 sequences; its ten largest clones have roughly 7.2%. The CDR3 spans 15 residues. The V gene's germline CDR1 is SGHVS and CDR2 FQNEAQ. Findings and caveats of the study: Dominant NKG2C+ clonotypes made up roughly 1.0-8% of CD8+ T cells in a handful of donors.

As concerns this clonotype: Antigen specificity is unknown.

The sequence derives from a woman between 18 and 70 years old in good health. The sequenced sample was blood T cells: a sorted CD56 or NKG2C T cell subset, CD4+ or CD8+ T cells, or bulk PBMC T cells (not recorded which). The chain couples TRBV7-8 to TRBJ2-5; no DNA is available, so the TRBD1 call from TCRdb remains unchecked. The chain's CDR3 is CAVTRSTGDGETQYF.